Below, 20 T cell receptor beta chains from the same sample are listed, as sequenced in a study of blood T cells in healthy people across ages (dated by TCRdb to between 2014 and 2016). Receptor amplification or capture employed 5' RACE. Instrument on record: Illumina HiSeq 2500. A second PCR of roughly 6 to 11 cycles was run with a J-beta primer mix and a sample-barcoded 5' primer. TCRdb applied fastp at Q25 and MiXCR to the public reads, then kept only in-frame beta chains. CDR3 protein sequences are deduplicated, and each keeps its most common genes and DNA. The sample records over 700,000 distinct CDR3 sequences, about 48% of which are singletons. Approximately 40% of the sample goes to the ten largest clones. The source material was blood. Every receptor here comes from a man older than 75 in good health.

V gene TRBV2 combines with J gene TRBJ1-2; D not certain. There are 13 residues in the CDR3. Germline CDR1 reads SNHLY; CDR2 reads FYNNEI. The V end lost 3 bases, the J end lost 4 bases, and 9 bases lay between the germline ends. The CDR3, as DNA: TGTGCCAGCAGTGATCAGAAGAGCTATGGCTACACCTTC. Residues: CASSDQKSYGYTF.

The rearrangement uses TRBV30 and TRBJ2-1, with 9 bases aligning to TRBD1. The trim removed 2 bases at V and 9 bases at J, leaving 2 bases unmatched. Germline assignment: CDR1 GTSNPN and CDR2 SVGIG (reference sequence). The length of the CDR3 is 12 residues. CDR3 coding DNA: TGTGCCTGGAGTCAACAGGGGGCTGAGCAGTTCTTC. Translated: CAWSQQGAEQFF.

This sequence joins TRBV6-6 and TRBJ1-2, with unresolved D. This CDR3 comprises 14 residues. Germline V gives CDR1 MNHNY, CDR2 SVGAGI (reference sequence). V shed 2 bases and J shed 4 bases, with 11 bases lying between them. The CDR3: CASSYGGQVYGYTF. CDR3 bases: TGTGCCAGCAGTTACGGCGGGCAGGTCTATGGCTACACCTTC.

This clonotype was seen many times. The V and J genes are TRBV20-1 and TRBJ2-5; TRBD1 matches 7 bases. CDR1 is DFQATT, CDR2 SNEGSKA, per germline (reference sequence). This CDR3 comprises 12 residues. After removal of 6 bases from V and 2 bases from J, the junction contained 3 bases not matched to a gene. This chain's CDR3 is CSARTGQETQYF. CDR3 coding DNA: TGCAGTGCCCGGACAGGTCAAGAGACCCAGTACTTC.

This sequence joins TRBV6-6 and TRBJ1-5; tentative D call: TRBD1 (6 bases). V was clipped by 2 bases and J by 7 bases, with 15 bases between them. Germline CDR1 reads MNHNY; CDR2 reads SVGAGI (reference sequence). The CDR3 contains 15 residues. The CDR3 region has the DNA TGTGCCAGCAGTTACCCAACGGGGGGCGGGCAGCCCCAGCATTTT. Residues: CASSYPTGGGQPQHF.

The chain combines TRBV2 with TRBJ2-5; 8 bases align to TRBD2. The CDR3 extends over 16 amino acids. Germline V gene lookup returns CDR1 SNHLY and CDR2 FYNNEI. Trimming cost V 1 base and J 0 bases; bases outside gene matches: 4. The CDR3 region has the DNA TGTGCCAGCAGTGAAGACTGGCGGGAGGACCAAGAGACCCAGTACTTC. Its protein product is CASSEDWREDQETQYF.

The chain uses TRBV20-1 and TRBJ2-3, with D maybe TRBD1 (5 bases). This CDR3 spans 15 amino acids. Germline values: CDR1 DFQATT, CDR2 SNEGSKA (reference sequence). Trimming stripped 6 bases from V and 14 bases from J, with 30 bases between. The CDR3 DNA is TGCAGTGCGCTCCCCAAGGGGCGAGAACACAGATACGCGTATTTT. Amino acid sequence: CSALPKGREHRYAYF.

The V and J genes are TRBV24-1 and TRBJ1-2, with D unclear. Trimming took off 5 bases at V and 5 bases at J, with 8 bases between the two ends. The germline CDR1 and CDR2 sequences are KGHDR and SFDVKD. The CDR3 runs to 12 residues. Here the CDR3 reads CATSGSAYGYTF. The CDR3 bases are TGTGCCACCAGTGGGTCTGCGTATGGCTACACCTTC.

The rearrangement joins TRBV7-8 to TRBJ1-2, with D unresolved. V was trimmed by 0 bases and J by 1 base, leaving 12 bases between them. The CDR3 is 16 amino acids. Germline V CDR1 and CDR2: SGHVS, FQNEAQ. CDR3 protein: CASSLASGSFNYGYTF. The CDR3 DNA reads TGTGCCAGCAGCTTAGCGTCGGGCAGCTTTAACTATGGCTACACCTTC.

Only a few counts were recorded for this clonotype. The chain joins TRBV28 to TRBJ2-5, with TRBD1 matching 7 bases. The assigned J gene may be wrong: the sequence end matches TRBJ2-7 better. The CDR3 covers 18 residues. CDR1 and CDR2 (germline): MDHEN, SYDVKM. The CDR3 sequence is CASSLWRRRGRKAVEQYF. The CDR3 DNA reads as TGTGCCAGCAGTTTATGGCGGCGAAGGGGGCGCAAGGCAGTCGAGCAGTACTTC.

This clonotype was found once. The chain uses TRBV20-1 and TRBJ2-1; D ambiguous. This CDR3 has 12 amino acids. Trimming shortened V by 4 bases and J by 2 bases, and 6 bases separated the two germline ends. Germline V gives CDR1 DFQATT, CDR2 SNEGSKA (reference sequence). The chain's CDR3 is CSAIPTYNEQFF. CDR3 in DNA: TGCAGTGCTATACCTACCTACAATGAGCAGTTCTTC.

V and J are TRBV2 and TRBJ2-1; 9 positions match TRBD1. CDR1 is SNHLY and CDR2 is FYNNEI in the germline V gene. After removal of 6 bases from V and 6 bases from J, the junction contained 6 bases not matched to a gene. This CDR3 has 14 residues. CDR3 sequence reads: CASRRTGASNEQFF. As DNA, the CDR3 is TGTGCCAGCAGGCGGACAGGGGCCTCCAATGAGCAGTTCTTC.

A few counts support this clonotype. The genes are TRBV20-1 and TRBJ1-1; D is uncertain. The CDR3 length is 14 residues. Germline CDR1 DFQATT, CDR2 SNEGSKA (reference sequence). The V end lost 0 bases, the J end lost 4 bases, and 12 bases lay between the germline ends. CDR3 DNA sequence: TGCAGTGCTAGAGATCCTTGGGAAGGCACTGAAGCTTTCTTT. Protein sequence: CSARDPWEGTEAFF.

This clonotype showed up just a few times. This chain joins TRBV6-2 or TRBV6-3 and TRBJ2-5; 9 bases line up with TRBD1. The CDR3 extends over 13 amino acids. Germline V lookup: CDR1 MNHEY, CDR2 SVGEGT. V lost 6 bases, J lost 4 bases, and 3 bases stayed unmatched. CDR3 nucleotide sequence: TGTGCCAGCAGATACAGGGGGCGAGAGACCCAGTACTTC. It codes for CASRYRGRETQYF.

The chain carries TRBV3-1 and TRBJ2-7; TRBD2 aligns across 16 bases. Germline-derived CDR1 and CDR2 are LGHDT and YNNKEL (reference sequence). Unmatched junction bases numbered 9, after V lost 2 bases and J lost 2 bases. This CDR3 is 19 amino acids long. The CDR3 is CASSQSPGLAGGVPYEQYF. The DNA for the CDR3 is TGTGCCAGCAGCCAAAGCCCGGGACTAGCGGGAGGGGTTCCCTACGAGCAGTACTTC.

This clonotype was counted at least ten times. Here the CDR3 reads CASSLAGTGGLGNSPLHF. The CDR3 DNA reads as TGTGCCAGCAGTTTAGCAGGGACAGGGGGCTTGGGGAATTCACCCCTCCACTTT. This rearrangement joins TRBV6-5 to TRBJ1-6; 12 positions match TRBD1. V lost 4 bases, J lost 7 bases, and 11 bases stayed unmatched. Germline CDR1 and CDR2: MNHEY and SVGAGI. The CDR3 consists of 18 residues.

The rearrangement uses TRBV7-3 and TRBJ2-3; unclear D gene. This CDR3 spans 12 amino acids. The germline V and J ends were trimmed by 5 bases and 7 bases, with 10 bases remaining between them. The germline CDR1 and CDR2 sequences are SGHTA and FQGTGA. The chain's CDR3 is CASSGLSNTQYF. The CDR3 bases are TGTGCCAGCAGCGGATTATCAAATACGCAGTATTTT. The full variable domain, with the rest looked up from reference TRBV7-3 and TRBJ2-3, is GAGVSQTPSNKVTEKGKYVELRCDPISGHTALYWYRQSLGQGPEFLIYFQGTGAADDSGLPNDRFFAVRPEGSVSTLKIQRTERGDSAVYLCASSGLSNTQYFGPGTRLTVL.

CDR3 DNA: TGTGCCAGCAGTTTAGGCACAGGGCCATCCTACGAGCAGTACTTC. The encoded protein is CASSLGTGPSYEQYF. This rearrangement joins TRBV12-3 or TRBV12-4 to TRBJ2-7; D may be TRBD1 (6 bases). The CDR3 contains 15 residues. The germline V and J ends were trimmed by 1 base and 1 base, with 11 bases remaining between them.

The chain recombines TRBV3-1 with TRBJ2-3; 8 positions agree with TRBD2. V shed 1 base, J shed 14 bases, and the junction held 23 bases outside the gene matches. This CDR3 is built from 18 residues. Germline V gene data show CDR1 as LGHDT and CDR2 as YNNKEL (reference sequence). The chain's CDR3 is CASSQVFSREGRGRYAYF. The CDR3 DNA is TGTGCCAGCAGCCAAGTATTCAGTCGGGAGGGCCGAGGGAGATACGCGTATTTT.

This clonotype was seen only a few times. This chain uses TRBV6-5 with TRBJ2-3; no firm D call. The V gene lost 6 bases and the J gene lost 0 bases, with 10 bases spanning the gap. Germline V gives CDR1 MNHEY, CDR2 SVGAGI. The CDR3 runs to 14 residues. CDR3 in amino acids: CASSRASSTDTQYF. CDR3 in DNA: TGTGCCAGCAGCCGGGCGTCTAGCACAGATACGCAGTATTTT.